Described below is a single T cell receptor beta chain sequence and its context. The data are from a study of blood T cell repertoires in COVID-19. Study overall: PBMCs, B-cell-depleted T cells, or T cells provided the cDNA or gDNA that made up the material.

This CDR3 is built from 15 residues. The germline V gene has CDR1 MRHNA and CDR2 SNTAGT. V lost 8 bases and J 5 bases, leaving 21 bases between the germline ends. Data came from immunoSEQ multiplex PCR; TCRdb stores just in-frame clones and leaves some out. The profile shows fewer than 300,000 clones, around 86% of them singletons. The clonotype originates from a man aged 40-49 years who had recovered from COVID-19. The rearrangement links TRBV6-4 to TRBJ1-2; D not resolved. The specimen sequenced was peripheral blood. CDR3 DNA sequence: TGTGCCAGCGGAGCTAGGGAGGGATTTGGGTATGGCTACACCTTC. It yields the protein CASGAREGFGYGYTF.